This T cell receptor beta chain appears in the sequencing data of a study of CD8 T cells in ankylosing spondylitis. Study outcomes and limitations: Prior work had noted some motif variants in reactive arthritis blood and synovial fluid. Matched ankylosing spondylitis synovial fluid reportedly contained a significantly enriched population of disease-linked clones.

The germline gives CDR1 SGHRS, CDR2 YFSETQ. The CDR3 length is 15 residues. Comments on this clonotype: Its antigen is unknown. Compared with germline, one end of the junction differs, possibly owing to a read error.

Making the TCR beta libraries involved quantitative 5'-RACE with molecular barcodes. TCRdb re-called the 5' RACE reads through MiXCR, storing one row per CDR3 protein. The sample lists 310,000 or so distinct CDR3 sequences; 20% were seen once. The receptor was derived from a male donor with ankylosing spondylitis or in good health (not recorded which). The chain is built from TRBV5-1 and TRBJ1-5; D is ambiguous. Sequenced material: blood, either unsorted or a sorted T cell fraction (not recorded which). The CDR3 here is CASSLYGYSNPPQHF. CDR3 DNA: TGCGCCAGCAGCTTATACGGCTATAGCAATCCGCCCCAGCATTTT.